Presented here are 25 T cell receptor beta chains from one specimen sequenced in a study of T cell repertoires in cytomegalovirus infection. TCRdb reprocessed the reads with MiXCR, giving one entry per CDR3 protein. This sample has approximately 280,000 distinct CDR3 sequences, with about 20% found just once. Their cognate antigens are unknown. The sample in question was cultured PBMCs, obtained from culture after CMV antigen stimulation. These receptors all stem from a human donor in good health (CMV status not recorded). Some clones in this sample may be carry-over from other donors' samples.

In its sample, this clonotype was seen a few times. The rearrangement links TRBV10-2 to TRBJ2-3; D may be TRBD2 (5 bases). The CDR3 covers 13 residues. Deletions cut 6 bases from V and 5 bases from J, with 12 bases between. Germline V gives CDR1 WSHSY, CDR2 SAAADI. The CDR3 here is CASRGLRVDTQYF. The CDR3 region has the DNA TGCGCCAGCAGAGGACTGCGGGTAGATACGCAGTATTTT.

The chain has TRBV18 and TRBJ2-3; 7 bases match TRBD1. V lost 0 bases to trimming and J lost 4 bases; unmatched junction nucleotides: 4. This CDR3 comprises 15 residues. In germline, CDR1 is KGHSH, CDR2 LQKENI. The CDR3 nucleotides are TGTGCCAGCTCACCACCAAACAGGGGCGCAGATACGCAGTATTTT. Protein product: CASSPPNRGADTQYF. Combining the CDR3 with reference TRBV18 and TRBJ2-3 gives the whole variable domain NAGVMQNPRHLVRRRGQEARLRCSPMKGHSHVYWYRQLPEEGLKFMVYLQKENIIDESGMPKERFSAEFPKEGPSILRIQQVVRGDSAAYFCASSPPNRGADTQYFGPGTRLTVL.

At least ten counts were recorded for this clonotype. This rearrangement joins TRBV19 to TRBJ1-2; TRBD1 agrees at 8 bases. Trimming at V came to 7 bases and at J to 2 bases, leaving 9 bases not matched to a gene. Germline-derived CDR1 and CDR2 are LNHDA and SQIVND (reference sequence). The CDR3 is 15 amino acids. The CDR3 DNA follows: TGTGCCAGTAAAGAAGGGCAGGGGGCCAACTATGGCTACACCTTC. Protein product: CASKEGQGANYGYTF. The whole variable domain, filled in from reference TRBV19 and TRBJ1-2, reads DGGITQSPKYLFRKEGQNVTLSCEQNLNHDAMYWYRQDPGQGLRLIYYSQIVNDFQKGDIAEGYSVSREKKESFPLTVTSAQKNPTAFYLCASKEGQGANYGYTFGSGTRLTVV.

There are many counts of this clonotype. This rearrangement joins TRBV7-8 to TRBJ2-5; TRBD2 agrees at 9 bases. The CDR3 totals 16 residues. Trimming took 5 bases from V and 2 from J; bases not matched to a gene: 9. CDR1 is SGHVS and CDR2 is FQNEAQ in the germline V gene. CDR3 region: CASSPPSSGTQETQYF. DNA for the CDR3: TGTGCCAGCAGCCCCCCCTCTAGCGGGACACAAGAGACCCAGTACTTC.

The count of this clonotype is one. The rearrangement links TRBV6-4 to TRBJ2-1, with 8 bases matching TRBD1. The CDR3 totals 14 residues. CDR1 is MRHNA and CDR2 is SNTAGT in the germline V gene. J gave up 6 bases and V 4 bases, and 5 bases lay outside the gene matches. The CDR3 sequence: CASSATTGGNEQFF. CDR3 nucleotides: TGTGCCAGCAGTGCCACAACAGGGGGCAATGAGCAGTTCTTC.

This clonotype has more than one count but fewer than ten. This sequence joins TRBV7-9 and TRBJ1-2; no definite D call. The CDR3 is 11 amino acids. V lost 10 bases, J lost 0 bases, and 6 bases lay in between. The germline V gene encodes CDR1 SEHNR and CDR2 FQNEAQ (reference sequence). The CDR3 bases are TGTGCCACCGCGACTAACTATGGCTACACCTTC. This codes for CATATNYGYTF.

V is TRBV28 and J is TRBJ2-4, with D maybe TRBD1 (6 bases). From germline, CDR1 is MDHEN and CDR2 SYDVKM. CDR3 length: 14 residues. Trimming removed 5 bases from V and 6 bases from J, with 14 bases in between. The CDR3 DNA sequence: TGTGCCAGCAGTGAGACAGGTCGGCGAAACATTCAGTACTTC. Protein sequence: CASSETGRRNIQYF.

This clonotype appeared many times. CDR3: CASSLLLGQGPENYYNEQFF. CDR3 bases: TGTGCCAGCAGTTTATTGCTAGGACAGGGGCCGGAGAATTACTACAATGAGCAGTTCTTC. The chain links TRBV12-3 or TRBV12-4 to TRBJ2-1, with 9 bases fitting TRBD1. After removal of 2 bases from V and 3 bases from J, the junction contained 17 bases not matched to a gene. The CDR3 extends over 20 amino acids.

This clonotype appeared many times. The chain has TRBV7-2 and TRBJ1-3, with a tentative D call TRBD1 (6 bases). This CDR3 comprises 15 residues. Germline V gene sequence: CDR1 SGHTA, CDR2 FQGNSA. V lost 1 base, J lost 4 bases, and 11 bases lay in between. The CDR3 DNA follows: TGTGCCAGCAGCTTAGTGTCAGGGGACGGAAACACCATATATTTT. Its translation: CASSLVSGDGNTIYF. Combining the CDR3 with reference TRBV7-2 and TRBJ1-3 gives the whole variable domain GAGVSQSPSNKVTEKGKDVELRCDPISGHTALYWYRQSLGQGLEFLIYFQGNSAPDKSGLPSDRFSAERTGGSVSTLTIQRTQQEDSAVYLCASSLVSGDGNTIYFGEGSWLTVV.

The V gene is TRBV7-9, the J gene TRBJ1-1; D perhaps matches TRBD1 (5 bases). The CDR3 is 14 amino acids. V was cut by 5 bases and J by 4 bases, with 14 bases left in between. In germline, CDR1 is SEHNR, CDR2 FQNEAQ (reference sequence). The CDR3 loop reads CASSETRGGTEAFF. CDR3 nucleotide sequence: TGTGCCAGCAGCGAGACACGGGGGGGCACTGAAGCTTTCTTT. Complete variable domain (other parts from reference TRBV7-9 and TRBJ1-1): DTGVSQNPRHKITKRGQNVTFRCDPISEHNRLYWYRQTLGQGPEFLTYFQNEAQLEKSRLLSDRFSAERPKGSFSTLEIQRTEQGDSAMYLCASSETRGGTEAFFGQGTRLTVV.

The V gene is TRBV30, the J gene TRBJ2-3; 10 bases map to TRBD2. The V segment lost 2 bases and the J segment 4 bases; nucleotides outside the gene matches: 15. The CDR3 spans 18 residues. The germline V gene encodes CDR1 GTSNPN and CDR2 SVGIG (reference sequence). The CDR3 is CAWSIWWASGSFPDTQYF. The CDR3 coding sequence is TGTGCCTGGAGTATCTGGTGGGCTAGCGGGAGTTTCCCAGATACGCAGTATTTT.

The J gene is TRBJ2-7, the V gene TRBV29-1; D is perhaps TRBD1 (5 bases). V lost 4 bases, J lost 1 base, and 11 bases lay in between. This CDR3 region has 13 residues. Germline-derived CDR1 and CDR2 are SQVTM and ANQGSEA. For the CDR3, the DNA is TGCAGCGTTGTACAGGCCAGATCCTACGAGCAGTACTTC. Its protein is CSVVQARSYEQYF.

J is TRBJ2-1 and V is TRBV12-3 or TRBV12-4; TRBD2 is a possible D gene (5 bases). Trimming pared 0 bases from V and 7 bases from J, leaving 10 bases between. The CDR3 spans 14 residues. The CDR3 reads CASSLAGVTNEQFF. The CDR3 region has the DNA TGTGCCAGCAGTTTAGCGGGAGTCACTAATGAGCAGTTCTTC.

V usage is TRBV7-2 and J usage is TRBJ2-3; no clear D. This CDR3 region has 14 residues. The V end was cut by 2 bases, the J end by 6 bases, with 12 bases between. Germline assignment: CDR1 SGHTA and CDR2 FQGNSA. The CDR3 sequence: CASSLRPVPDTQYF. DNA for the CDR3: TGTGCCAGCAGCTTACGCCCCGTTCCGGATACGCAGTATTTT.

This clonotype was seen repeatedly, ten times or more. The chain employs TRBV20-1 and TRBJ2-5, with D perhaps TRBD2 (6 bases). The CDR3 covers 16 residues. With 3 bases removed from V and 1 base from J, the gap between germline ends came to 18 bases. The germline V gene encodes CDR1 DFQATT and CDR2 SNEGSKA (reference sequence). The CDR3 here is CSARTLGRDTQETQYF. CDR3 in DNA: TGCAGTGCTAGGACCCTTGGGCGGGATACCCAAGAGACCCAGTACTTC.

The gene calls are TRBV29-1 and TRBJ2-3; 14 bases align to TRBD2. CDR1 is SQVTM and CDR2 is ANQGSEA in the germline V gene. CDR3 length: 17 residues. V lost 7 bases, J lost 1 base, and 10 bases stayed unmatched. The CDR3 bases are TGCAGCGCCGACCCGGGACTAGCGGGAGAGGGCACAGATACGCAGTATTTT. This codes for CSADPGLAGEGTDTQYF.

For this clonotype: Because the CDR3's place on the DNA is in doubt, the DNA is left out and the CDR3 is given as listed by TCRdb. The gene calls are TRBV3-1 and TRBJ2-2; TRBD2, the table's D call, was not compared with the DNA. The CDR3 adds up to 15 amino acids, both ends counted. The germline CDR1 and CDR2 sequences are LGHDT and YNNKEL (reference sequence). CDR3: CASSQGGLRAGELFF.

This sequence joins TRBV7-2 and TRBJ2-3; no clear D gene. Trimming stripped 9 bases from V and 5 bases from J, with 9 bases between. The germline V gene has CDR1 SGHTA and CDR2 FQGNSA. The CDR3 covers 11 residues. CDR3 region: CARGSGDTQYF. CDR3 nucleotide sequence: TGTGCCAGGGGATCCGGAGATACGCAGTATTTT.

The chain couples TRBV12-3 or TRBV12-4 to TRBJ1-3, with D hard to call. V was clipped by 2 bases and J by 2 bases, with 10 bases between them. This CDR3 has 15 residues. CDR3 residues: CASSLNTGAGNTIYF. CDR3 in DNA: TGTGCCAGCAGTTTAAATACCGGGGCTGGAAACACCATATATTTT.

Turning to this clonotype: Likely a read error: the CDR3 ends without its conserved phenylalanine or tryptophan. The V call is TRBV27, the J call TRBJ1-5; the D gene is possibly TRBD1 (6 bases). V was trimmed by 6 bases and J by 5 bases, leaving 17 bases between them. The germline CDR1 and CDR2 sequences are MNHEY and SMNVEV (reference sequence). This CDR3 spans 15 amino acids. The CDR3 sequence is CASSLTTGQHQPQHS. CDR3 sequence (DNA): TGTGCCAGCAGCCTAACCACAGGACAGCATCAGCCCCAGCATTCT.

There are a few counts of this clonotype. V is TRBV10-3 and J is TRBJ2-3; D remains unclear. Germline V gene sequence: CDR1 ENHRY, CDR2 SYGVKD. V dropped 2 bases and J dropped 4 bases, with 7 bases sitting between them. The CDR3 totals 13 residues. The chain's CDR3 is CAISEPISDTQYF. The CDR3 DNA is TGTGCCATCAGTGAGCCGATATCAGATACGCAGTATTTT.

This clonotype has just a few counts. Here the CDR3 reads CASSYVGASGTDTQYF. The CDR3, as DNA: TGTGCCAGCAGTTACGTCGGGGCTTCGGGGACAGATACGCAGTATTTT. This rearrangement joins TRBV6-5 to TRBJ2-3; tentatively, D is TRBD1 or TRBD2 (5 bases each). Germline CDR1 MNHEY, CDR2 SVGAGI. Trimming left V 2 bases short and J 3 bases short, with 15 bases between. This CDR3 is 16 amino acids long.

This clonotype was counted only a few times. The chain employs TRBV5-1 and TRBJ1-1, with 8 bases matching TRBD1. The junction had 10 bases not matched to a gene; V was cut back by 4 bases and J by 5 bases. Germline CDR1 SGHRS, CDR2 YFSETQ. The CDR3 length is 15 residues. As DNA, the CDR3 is TGCGCCAGCAGCCAGGGACATTACAGGGGGACTGAAGCTTTCTTT. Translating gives CASSQGHYRGTEAFF.

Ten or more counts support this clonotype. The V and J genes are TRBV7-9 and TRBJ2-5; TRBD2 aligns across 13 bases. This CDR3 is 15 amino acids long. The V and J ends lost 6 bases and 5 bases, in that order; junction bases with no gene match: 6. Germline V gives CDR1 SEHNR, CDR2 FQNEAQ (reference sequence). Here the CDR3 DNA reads TGTGCCAGCAGACCACTAGCGGGAGGGATGGAGACCCAGTACTTC. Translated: CASRPLAGGMETQYF.

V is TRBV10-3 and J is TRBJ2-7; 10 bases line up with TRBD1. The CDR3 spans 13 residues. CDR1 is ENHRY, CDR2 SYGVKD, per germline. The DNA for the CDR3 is TGTGCTACGGGACAGGGGCTCGGCTACGAGCAGTACGTC. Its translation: CATGQGLGYEQYV.